This T cell receptor (beta chain) derives from a study of shared clonotypes between healthy human individuals. As for this clone: Antigen: not known.

Measured with immunoSEQ multiplex PCR; TCRdb has only the in-frame clones, and not every one. The table records some 2,000,000 clones, roughly 95% of them present only once. Study-level points and caveats: Sharing of clonotypes among donors was expected to vary with sequencing depth.

Every donor, a Caucasian adult, lived in Nashville, Tennessee. Germline CDR1 is SGDLS and CDR2 is YYNGEE. The germline V and J ends were trimmed by 1 base and 6 bases, with 11 bases remaining between them. The CDR3 loop spans 14 amino acids. The V and J genes are TRBV9 and TRBJ2-1; the D is unclear. The source is a man between 18 and 35 years old in good health. Sequencing was carried out using naive CD4+ T cells sorted from blood. Regarding subset: CD45RA+ positively selected. CDR3 in DNA: TGTGCCAGCAGCGTAATGCAGCTTTCCAATGAGCAGTTCTTC. It yields the protein CASSVMQLSNEQFF.